Given below is one T cell receptor (beta chain) in context. The antigen remains unidentified. Sequenced with the Oncomine TCR Beta short-read assay was DNA taken from cultured CD4+ T cells. Cultured CD4+ T cells were the source of extracted genomic DNA. Via MiXCR, TCRdb re-called the PCR reads, giving one row per CDR3 protein. Of tens of thousands of distinct CDR3 sequences listed, less than 55% were seen once; the top ten hold less than 3%. This sample was taken from a study of vaccination and CD4 T cells after COVID-19. Study overall: The convalescents included six males and four females, and among them two were Hispanic while seven were Caucasian.

The treatment is: roughly ten-day PBMC culture with coronavirus spike peptide pools or control peptides (ViraFEST assay). The V end lost 6 bases, the J end lost 1 base, and 14 bases lay between the germline ends. CDR1 DFQATT and CDR2 SNEGSKA come from the germline V gene (reference sequence). The CDR3 covers 14 residues. The sequence came from a human donor who had recovered from COVID-19. The genes are TRBV20-1 and TRBJ2-3; TRBD2 might be the D (5 bases). This sample comprised CD4+ T cells from blood, cultured in vitro, obtained after SARS-CoV-2 vaccination. CDR3 in amino acids: CSAPRASRTDTQYF. In DNA form, the CDR3 reads TGCAGTGCCCCTAGGGCTAGCCGCACAGATACGCAGTATTTT.